The sequence of this T cell receptor (beta chain) was determined in a study of cytomegalovirus exposure and HLA in healthy donors. Germline V CDR1 and CDR2: SGHTA, FQGNSA. V was pared by 5 bases and J by 5 bases, with 11 bases of the junction left unmatched. CDR3 length: 16 amino acids. A word on this clone: Its antigen is unidentified.

Points from the study as a whole: Across donors, presence/absence analyses took sequencing depth to be roughly uniform. The authors later linked a missense DCLRE1C variant to TCR beta V- and J-gene trimming.

With 60 Vbeta and 13 Jbeta primers, the PCR was carried out. The method was immunoSEQ multiplex PCR; TCRdb's version includes in-frame clones alone and lacks a portion of them. The sample consists of fewer than 150,000 clones, 76% of them appearing once. The sequence was obtained from a man aged 40-50 years in good health and CMV-seronegative. Input material: PBMCs. The chain is built from TRBV7-2 and TRBJ2-7; 11 nucleotides align to TRBD2. The CDR3, as DNA: TGTGCCAGCAGCCCGATAGCGGGAGGGCCTATTGACGAGCAGTACTTC. Translating gives CASSPIAGGPIDEQYF.